This T cell receptor (beta chain) is drawn from a study of T cells after yellow fever vaccination. Study findings and constraints: The study noted that FACS-sorted repertoires could contain abundant clonotypes contaminating from the bulk population. The CD4 compartment and the CD8 compartment contained a small share of clonotypes in common.

As TCR cDNA was made by 5'RACE template switching, a universal primer site and UMIs were added. TCRdb redid the calling of the 5' RACE reads with MiXCR, one entry per CDR3 protein. Here the sample spans hundreds of thousands of distinct CDR3 sequences, roughly 14% being singletons. This clonotype has ten or more counts. The antigen remains undetermined. Germline V gene data show CDR1 as ENHRY and CDR2 as SYGVKD. CDR3 length: 19 amino acids. V was clipped by 2 bases and J by 4 bases; unmatched bases: 9. This chain links TRBV10-3 with TRBJ2-2; 14 bases are shared with TRBD2. The starting material was PBMCs, obtained on the day of the yellow fever booster vaccination. The TCR originated in a man aged 30 to 39 who received the YFV17D yellow fever vaccine. The CDR3 DNA reads TGTGCCATCAGTGAGCTACCAGGGACTAGCGGGAGTAGCACCGGGGAGCTGTTTTTT. Its protein product is CAISELPGTSGSSTGELFF.